The T cell receptor beta chain under discussion was sequenced for a study of blood T cell repertoires in COVID-19. Study summary: In each case, the material was cDNA or gDNA derived from T cells, B-cell-depleted T cells, or PBMCs.

To note about this clone: The same CDR3 is also encoded by other DNA sequences in this sample.

The CDR3 is 14 amino acids. Germline V gene sequence: CDR1 SGHRS, CDR2 YFSETQ. Deletions cut 0 bases from V and 2 bases from J, with 6 bases between. Data came from immunoSEQ multiplex PCR; TCRdb stores just in-frame clones and leaves some out. The sample yields about 170,000 clones, around 82% seen once. This receptor was obtained from a woman aged 70-85 years who had recovered from COVID-19. The material sequenced was peripheral blood. This chain joins TRBV5-1 and TRBJ1-3; no firm D call. The CDR3 reads CASSLGGAGNTIYF. The CDR3, as DNA: TGCGCCAGCAGCTTGGGGGGAGCTGGAAACACCATATATTTT.